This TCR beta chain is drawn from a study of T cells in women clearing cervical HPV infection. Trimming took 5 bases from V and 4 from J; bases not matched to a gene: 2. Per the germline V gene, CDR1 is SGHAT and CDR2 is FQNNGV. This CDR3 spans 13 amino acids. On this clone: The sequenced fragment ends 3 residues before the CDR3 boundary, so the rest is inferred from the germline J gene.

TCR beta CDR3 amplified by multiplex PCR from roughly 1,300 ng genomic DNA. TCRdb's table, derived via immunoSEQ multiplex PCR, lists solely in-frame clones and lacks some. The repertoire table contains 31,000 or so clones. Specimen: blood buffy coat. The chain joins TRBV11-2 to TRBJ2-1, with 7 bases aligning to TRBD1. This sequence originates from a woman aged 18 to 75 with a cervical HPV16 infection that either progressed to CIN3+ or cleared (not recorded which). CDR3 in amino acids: CASSRDRYNEQFF. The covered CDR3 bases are TGTGCCAGCAGCAGGGACAGATACAATGAG.